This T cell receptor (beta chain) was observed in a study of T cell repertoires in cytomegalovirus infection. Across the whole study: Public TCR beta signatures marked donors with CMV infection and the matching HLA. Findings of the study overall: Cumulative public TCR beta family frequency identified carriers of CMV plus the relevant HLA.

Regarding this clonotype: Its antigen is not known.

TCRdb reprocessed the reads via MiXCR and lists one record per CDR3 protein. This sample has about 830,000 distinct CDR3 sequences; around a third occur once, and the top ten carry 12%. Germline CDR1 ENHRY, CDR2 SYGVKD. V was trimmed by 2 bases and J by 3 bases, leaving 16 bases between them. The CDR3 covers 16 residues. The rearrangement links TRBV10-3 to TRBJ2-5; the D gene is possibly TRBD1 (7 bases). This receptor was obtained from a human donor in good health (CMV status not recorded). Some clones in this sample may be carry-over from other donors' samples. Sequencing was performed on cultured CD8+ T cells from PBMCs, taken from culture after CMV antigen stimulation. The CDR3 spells CAISERGGRGEETQYF. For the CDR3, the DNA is TGTGCCATCAGTGAGCGGGGAGGCAGGGGGGAAGAGACCCAGTACTTC.